Listed below are T cell receptor beta chains from one sample, sequenced in a study of blood T cell repertoires in COVID-19. Sequenced by immunoSEQ multiplex PCR; TCRdb stores in-frame clones only, minus some. The table includes around 300,000 clones, around 82% detected once. Sequencing used peripheral blood. These receptors originate from a woman in her forties or fifties who had recovered from COVID-19. CDR3s include the opening cysteine and the closing phenylalanine or tryptophan. D genes are given only for firm matches. Some rows mark clone size as missing; the rest say once, few, many or name a class of expanded clone.

v_gene: TRBV2; abundance: .; d_gene: .; j_gene: TRBJ1-4; CDR3nt: TGTGCCAGCAGTGCGGAACTCCGGGTTCACAAATCTAGAGAAAAACTGTTTTTT; CDR3aa: CASSAELRVHKSREKLFF
v_gene: TRBV6-2/TRBV6-3; abundance: .; d_gene: .; j_gene: TRBJ2-5; CDR3nt: TGTGCCAGCAGCGGGGCTGGGACCCAGTACTTC; CDR3aa: CASSGAGTQYF
v_gene: TRBV29-1; abundance: once; d_gene: .; j_gene: TRBJ2-7; CDR3nt: TGCAGCGTCCAGGGAGGCCTTTACGAGCAGTACTTC; CDR3aa: CSVQGGLYEQYF
v_gene: TRBV18; abundance: .; d_gene: TRBD2; j_gene: TRBJ2-3; CDR3nt: TGTGCCAGCTCACCACCCGGGACTACACACACAGATACGCAGTATTTT; CDR3aa: CASSPPGTTHTDTQYF
v_gene: TRBV5-4; abundance: .; d_gene: TRBD2; j_gene: TRBJ2-1; CDR3nt: TGTGCCAGCAGGTTGAGCGGGGGGGACTACAATGAGCAGTTCTTC; CDR3aa: CASRLSGGDYNEQFF
v_gene: TRBV7-9; abundance: .; d_gene: .; j_gene: TRBJ1-2; CDR3nt: TGTGCCAGCAGCCCGGGACAACGCTATGGCTACACCTTC; CDR3aa: CASSPGQRYGYTF
v_gene: TRBV19; abundance: .; d_gene: .; j_gene: TRBJ1-5; CDR3nt: TGTGCCAGTAGTATAGATGCCGCGGAGGGGTTTCAGCCCCAGCATTTT; CDR3aa: CASSIDAAEGFQPQHF
v_gene: TRBV5-6; abundance: .; d_gene: .; j_gene: TRBJ1-1; CDR3nt: TGTGCCAGCAGCCAGGGCCGAGCGAACACTGAAGCTTTCTTT; CDR3aa: CASSQGRANTEAFF
v_gene: TRBV6-5; abundance: .; d_gene: TRBD1; j_gene: TRBJ2-5; CDR3nt: TGTGCCAGCAGTTATCCCCTGGGACAGGGGGGCGAGACCCAGTACTTC; CDR3aa: CASSYPLGQGGETQYF
v_gene: TRBV5-5; abundance: .; d_gene: TRBD1; j_gene: TRBJ1-6; CDR3nt: TGTGCCAGCAGCGCAGCGGACAGGACGGGTTCACCCCTCCACTTT; CDR3aa: CASSAADRTGSPLHF
v_gene: TRBV9; abundance: .; d_gene: .; j_gene: TRBJ2-3; CDR3nt: TGTGCCAGCAGCCTTCGACAGGCCCCTTCAGATACGCAGTATTTT; CDR3aa: CASSLRQAPSDTQYF
v_gene: TRBV30; abundance: many; d_gene: .; j_gene: TRBJ1-6; CDR3nt: TGTGCCTGGAGTGTACTGAGGAAACCCCTCCACTTT; CDR3aa: CAWSVLRKPLHF
v_gene: TRBV30; abundance: .; d_gene: TRBD2; j_gene: TRBJ2-5; CDR3nt: TGTGCCTGGAGTGTTGGTGGGGCGGGGGGACTAAACCAAGAGACCCAGTACTTC; CDR3aa: CAWSVGGAGGLNQETQYF
v_gene: TRBV30; abundance: .; d_gene: TRBD1; j_gene: TRBJ1-3; CDR3nt: TGTGCCTGGAGCAGGACAGGGGGTGGAAACACCATATATTTT; CDR3aa: CAWSRTGGGNTIYF
v_gene: TRBV9; abundance: .; d_gene: TRBD1; j_gene: TRBJ1-1; CDR3nt: TGTGCCAGCAGCCCAGGGACAGCGCCCGTATCTTTCTTT; CDR3aa: CASSPGTAPVSFF
v_gene: TRBV7-3; abundance: .; d_gene: TRBD1; j_gene: TRBJ2-3; CDR3nt: TGTGCCAGCAGCTTAACCGGACAGGCAACGCAGTATTTT; CDR3aa: CASSLTGQATQYF
v_gene: TRBV5-4; abundance: once; d_gene: TRBD1; j_gene: TRBJ1-1; CDR3nt: TGTGCCAGCAGCTCCTTCGACAGGGATGGCACTGAAGCTTTCTTT; CDR3aa: CASSSFDRDGTEAFF
v_gene: TRBV27; abundance: few; d_gene: .; j_gene: TRBJ2-7; CDR3nt: TGTGCCAGCAGCCAGGGAAGCGGGTTCACCTACGAGCAGTACTTC; CDR3aa: CASSQGSGFTYEQYF
v_gene: TRBV2; abundance: few; d_gene: TRBD2; j_gene: TRBJ2-1; CDR3nt: TGTGCCAGCAGTGATCTCCCACTAGCGGGGGGGCAGGGTGAGCAGTTCTTC; CDR3aa: CASSDLPLAGGQGEQFF
v_gene: TRBV27; abundance: .; d_gene: .; j_gene: TRBJ2-2; CDR3nt: TGTGCCGCAAAAAGATTCGGAGGTTGGCGGTACACCGGGGAGCTGTTTTTT; CDR3aa: CAAKRFGGWRYTGELFF
v_gene: TRBV4-1; abundance: .; d_gene: TRBD1; j_gene: TRBJ2-7; CDR3nt: TGCGCCAGCAGCGCCGCCGGGACAGGGTGGGTCGAGCAGTACTTC; CDR3aa: CASSAAGTGWVEQYF
v_gene: TRBV18; abundance: .; d_gene: TRBD2; j_gene: TRBJ2-7; CDR3nt: TGTGCCAGCTCACGCCCGTCCTTAGCGGGGCAGTACTTC; CDR3aa: CASSRPSLAGQYF
v_gene: TRBV4-1; abundance: once; d_gene: TRBD1; j_gene: TRBJ1-6; CDR3nt: TGCGCCAGCAGCCAAGAGACAGGGGGTTCACCCCTCCACTTT; CDR3aa: CASSQETGGSPLHF
v_gene: TRBV6-5; abundance: .; d_gene: .; j_gene: TRBJ1-6; CDR3nt: TGTGCCAGCAGTTACTCGGGGGGTTTTGATTCACCCCTCCACTTT; CDR3aa: CASSYSGGFDSPLHF
v_gene: TRBV7-2; abundance: .; d_gene: .; j_gene: TRBJ1-6; CDR3nt: TGTGCCAGCAGCTTAGTCGGCAGGGTCCGCTCACCCCTCCACTTT; CDR3aa: CASSLVGRVRSPLHF
v_gene: TRBV4-1; abundance: .; d_gene: TRBD1; j_gene: TRBJ2-1; CDR3nt: TGCGCCAGCAGCCAAGAAGGGCAGGGGGCATCCCTTCGCTACAATGAGCAGTTCTTC; CDR3aa: CASSQEGQGASLRYNEQFF
v_gene: TRBV28; abundance: .; d_gene: .; j_gene: TRBJ1-4; CDR3nt: TGTGCCAGCAGTCGGTTTCTCGGCGGCGATGAAAAACTGTTTTTT; CDR3aa: CASSRFLGGDEKLFF